This T cell receptor (beta chain) was documented in a study of blood T cell repertoires in COVID-19. Study-wide context: Donors in the United States, Italy and Spain gave samples during acute or convalescent COVID-19. Sources were T cells, B-cell-depleted T cells, or PBMCs; the material itself was cDNA or gDNA.

The CDR3 has 16 amino acids. From germline, CDR1 is MNHEY and CDR2 SVGEGT. The ends were cut back, 2 bases at V and 6 bases at J, with 17 bases in the middle. This clone was counted many times. TCRdb's table, derived via immunoSEQ multiplex PCR, lists solely in-frame clones and lacks some. This sample yields about 130,000 clones, of which about 86% are seen a single time; around 18% belongs to the top ten. The source of this sequence is a woman between 45 and 65 years old who had recovered from COVID-19. Material for sequencing was peripheral blood. The chain recombines TRBV6-2 or TRBV6-3 with TRBJ1-5; possible D gene TRBD1, 5 bases. The chain's CDR3 is CASSYTGAMLGQPQHF. CDR3 DNA: TGTGCCAGCAGTTACACTGGGGCAATGTTGGGTCAGCCCCAGCATTTT.